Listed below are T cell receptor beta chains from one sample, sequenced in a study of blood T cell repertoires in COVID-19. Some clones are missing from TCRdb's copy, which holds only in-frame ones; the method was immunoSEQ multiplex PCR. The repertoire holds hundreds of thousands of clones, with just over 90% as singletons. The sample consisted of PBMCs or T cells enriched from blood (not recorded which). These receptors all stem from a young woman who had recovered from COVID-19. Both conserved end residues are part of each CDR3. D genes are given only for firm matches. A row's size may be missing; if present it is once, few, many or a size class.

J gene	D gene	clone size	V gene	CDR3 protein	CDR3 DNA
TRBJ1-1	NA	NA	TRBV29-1	CSVRRPPWGTEAFF	TGCAGCGTTCGGAGGCCACCCTGGGGCACTGAAGCTTTCTTT
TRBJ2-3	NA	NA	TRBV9	CASSVEVRVGTDTQYF	TGTGCCAGCAGCGTAGAGGTCAGGGTGGGCACAGATACGCAGTATTTT
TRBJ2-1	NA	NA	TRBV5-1	CASSLIAESSYNEQFF	TGCGCCAGCAGCTTAATAGCGGAAAGCTCCTACAATGAGCAGTTCTTC
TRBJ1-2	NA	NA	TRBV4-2	CASSQGGQGSSNYGYTF	TGTGCCAGCAGCCAAGGGGGCCAGGGAAGCTCTAACTATGGCTACACCTTC
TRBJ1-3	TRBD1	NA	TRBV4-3	CASSLDLKGQVASGNTIYF	TGCGCCAGCAGCCTCGATCTAAAGGGACAGGTGGCCTCTGGAAACACCATATATTTT
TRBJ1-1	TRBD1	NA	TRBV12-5	CASGLAQKTLDRVGEAFF	TGTGCTAGTGGTTTGGCCCAAAAAACCCTAGACAGGGTGGGTGAAGCTTTCTTT
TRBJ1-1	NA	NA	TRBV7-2	CASSLNSGPFF	TGTGCCAGCAGCTTAAACTCAGGCCCCTTCTTC
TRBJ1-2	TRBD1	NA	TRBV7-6	CASSHIEDRDYYGYTF	TGTGCCAGCAGCCATATCGAGGACAGGGACTACTATGGCTACACCTTC
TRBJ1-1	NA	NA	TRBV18	CASSPGLILGREAFF	TGTGCCAGCTCACCTGGTTTAATTTTGGGCAGGGAAGCTTTCTTT
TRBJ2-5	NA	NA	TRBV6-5	CASSSGARLQTQYF	TGTGCCAGCAGTTCGGGAGCCAGGCTGCAGACCCAGTACTTC
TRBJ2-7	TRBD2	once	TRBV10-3	CAITPGGTLSYEQYF	TGTGCCATCACTCCGGGGGGGACTCTCTCCTACGAGCAGTACTTC
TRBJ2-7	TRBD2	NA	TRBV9	CASSVDGASGGTHEQYF	TGTGCCAGCAGCGTAGATGGAGCTAGCGGGGGAACCCACGAGCAGTACTTC
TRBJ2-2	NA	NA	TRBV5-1	CASSLFMNTGELFF	TGCGCCAGCAGCTTGTTCATGAACACCGGGGAGCTGTTTTTT
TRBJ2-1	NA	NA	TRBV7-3	CASSPTFVDNEQFF	TGTGCCAGCAGCCCTACTTTTGTCGACAATGAGCAGTTCTTC
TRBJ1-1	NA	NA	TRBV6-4	CASSSGTKLKGFF	TGTGCCAGCAGTTCCGGGACAAAACTAAAGGGTTTCTTT
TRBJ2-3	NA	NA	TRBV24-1	CASQEAITDTQYF	TGTGCCAGCCAGGAGGCAATCACAGATACGCAGTATTTT
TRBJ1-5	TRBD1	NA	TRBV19	CASSMRQGYLGPQHF	TGTGCCAGTAGTATGAGACAGGGCTACCTAGGGCCCCAGCATTTT
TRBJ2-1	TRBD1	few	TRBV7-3	CASSRTTGTLGNEQFF	TGTGCCAGCAGCAGAACGACAGGGACCCTTGGCAATGAGCAGTTCTTC
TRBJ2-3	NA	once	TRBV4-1	CASSQPLDTQYF	TGCGCCAGCAGCCAACCCCTAGATACGCAGTATTTT
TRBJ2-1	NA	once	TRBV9	CASSPTAYNEQFF	TGTGCCAGCAGCCCGACAGCTTACAATGAGCAGTTCTTC
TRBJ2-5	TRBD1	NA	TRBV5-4	CASSSRDSQETQYF	TGTGCCAGCAGCTCCCGGGACAGCCAAGAGACCCAGTACTTC
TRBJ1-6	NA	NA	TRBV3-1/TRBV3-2	CASSPQGNNSPLHF	TGTGCCAGCAGCCCTCAGGGGAATAATTCACCCCTCCACTTT